This T cell receptor beta chain was recorded in a study of blood T cells in healthy people across ages. The use of a sample-barcoded 5' primer and a J-beta primer mix characterized a second PCR of about 7 to 12 cycles. From the 5' RACE reads, TCRdb called clonotypes with MiXCR, one entry per CDR3 protein. This table has about 1.6 million distinct CDR3 sequences, about 35% appearing once. V dropped 2 bases and J dropped 6; count of bases not matched to a gene: 4. The CDR3 spans 15 residues. Germline V lookup: CDR1 WSHSY, CDR2 SAAADI. The sequence came from a woman in her 30s in good health. Input material: blood. The genes are TRBV10-2 and TRBJ2-2; TRBD2 matches at 9 bases. CDR3 nucleotide sequence: TGCGCCAGCAGTGAGCTAGCGGGGACGGCCGGGGAGCTGTTTTTT. Translating it yields CASSELAGTAGELFF.